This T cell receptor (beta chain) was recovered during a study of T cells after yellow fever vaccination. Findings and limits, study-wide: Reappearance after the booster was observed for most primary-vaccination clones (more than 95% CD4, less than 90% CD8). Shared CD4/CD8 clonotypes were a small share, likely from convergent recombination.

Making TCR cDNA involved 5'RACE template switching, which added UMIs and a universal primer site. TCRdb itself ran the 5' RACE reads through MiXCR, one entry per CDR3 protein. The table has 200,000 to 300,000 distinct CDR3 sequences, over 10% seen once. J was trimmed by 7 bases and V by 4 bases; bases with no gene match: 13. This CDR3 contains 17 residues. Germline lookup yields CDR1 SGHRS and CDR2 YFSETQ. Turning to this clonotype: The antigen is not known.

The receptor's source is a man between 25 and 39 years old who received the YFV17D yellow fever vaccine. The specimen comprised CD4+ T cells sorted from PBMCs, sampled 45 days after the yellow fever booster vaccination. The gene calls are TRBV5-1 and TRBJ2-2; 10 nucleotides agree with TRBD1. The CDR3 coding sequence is TGCGCCAGCAGCGCCGACAGGGGGCCCGAATCCGGCGGGGAGCTGTTTTTT. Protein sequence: CASSADRGPESGGELFF.